This T cell receptor beta chain was recovered during a study of glioma-infiltrating T cells after dendritic cell vaccination. Study-wide context: Three intradermal dendritic cell vaccine injections were given every two weeks.

About this clone itself: Its target is unknown.

Looked up from germline, CDR1 is LGHNA and CDR2 is YSLEER. The CDR3 is made up of 15 amino acids. V lost 1 base and J lost 2, with 10 bases in between. Whole-study findings and limits: Higher TCR clonality did not directly relate to longer survival. Longer survival after dendritic cell vaccination followed higher pretreatment TIL content.

Primers: 60 V beta forward and 13 J beta reverse. Using immunoSEQ multiplex PCR, the repertoire was profiled, and TCRdb retains in-frame clones only, with some absent. The sample holds tens of thousands of clones, over 75% seen once. Time point indicated: after dendritic cell vaccination, including at tumor progression/relapse. The V call is TRBV4-3, the J call TRBJ2-3; D possibly corresponds to TRBD1 (6 bases). This sample comprised blood, obtained after dendritic cell vaccination. The TCR comes from a human donor with glioblastoma. CDR3 sequence reads: CASSQVGAPTDTQYF. CDR3 bases: TGCGCCAGCAGCCAAGTGGGGGCACCCACAGATACGCAGTATTTT.